These 12 T cell receptor beta chains were sequenced from one sample in a study of shared clonotypes between healthy human individuals (dated by TCRdb to the early 2020s). CD8 naive samples were obtained by positive selection for CCR7 among CD45RO-negative cells, yielding a CD45RA+CCR7+ population from which TemRA cells were excluded. Libraries were made using the immunoSEQ multiplex PCR assay. TCRdb's version of the immuneACCESS table is confined to in-frame rearrangements and falls short of the full clone set. An unresolved V gene accounts for under half of the shortfall where checked; the remainder is of unknown origin. The sample records roughly 2,000,000 clones, about 95% of which are singletons. Approximately 1.2% of the sample lies in the top ten. Sequenced material: naive CD8+ T cells sorted from blood. Interpreted using the paper, the cell subset or site label stands for: CD45RA+CCR7+. The receptor source for this set is a young man in good health.

V gene TRBV6-5 combines with J gene TRBJ2-1, with 13 bases that match TRBD2. Unmatched junction bases numbered 6, after V lost 10 bases and J lost 9 bases. Germline CDR1 reads MNHEY; CDR2 reads SVGAGI. The CDR3 covers 13 residues. CDR3 loop: CATGTSGTGEQFF. For the CDR3, the DNA is TGTGCCACTGGGACTAGCGGGACTGGTGAGCAGTTCTTC.

Comment on this clone: Other DNA variants within this sample encode the same CDR3. This rearrangement joins TRBV27 to TRBJ2-1; no clear D gene. With 2 bases removed from V and 0 bases from J, the gap between germline ends came to 5 bases. Germline CDR1 is MNHEY and CDR2 is SMNVEV (reference sequence). The CDR3 is 14 residues long. CDR3 region: CASSLRSSYNEQFF. The CDR3 DNA is TGTGCCAGCAGTTTAAGAAGCTCCTACAATGAGCAGTTCTTC.

The chain couples TRBV6-5 to TRBJ2-1; D call uncertain. V shed 1 base and J shed 5 bases, with 6 bases lying between them. The CDR3 totals 13 residues. Germline CDR1 and CDR2: MNHEY and SVGAGI. This CDR3 is CASSYYWNNEQFF. For the CDR3, the DNA is TGTGCCAGCAGTTACTATTGGAACAATGAGCAGTTCTTC.

V gene TRBV30 combines with J gene TRBJ1-2, with D possibly being TRBD1 (5 bases). Trimming cost V 3 bases and J 4 bases, with 9 bases left between them. In germline, CDR1 is GTSNPN, CDR2 SVGIG (reference sequence). The length of the CDR3 is 12 residues. The CDR3 nucleotides are TGTGCCTGGAGGGGGGGTTCCTATGGCTACACCTTC. Protein: CAWRGGSYGYTF.

The V and J genes are TRBV5-8 and TRBJ1-5, with D perhaps matching TRBD1 (6 bases). The CDR3 loop spans 15 amino acids. The germline CDR1 and CDR2 sequences are SGHTS and YDEGEE. Trimming took off 4 bases at V and 0 bases at J, with 11 bases between the two ends. The CDR3 loop is CASSPQGYSNQPQHF. As DNA, the CDR3 is TGTGCCAGCAGCCCACAGGGATATAGCAATCAGCCCCAGCATTTT.

V usage is TRBV30 and J usage is TRBJ2-2; the D is unclear. Between the trimmed V and J ends, which lost 5 bases and 1 base, there was a span of 8 bases. Germline V gene lookup returns CDR1 GTSNPN and CDR2 SVGIG (reference sequence). The CDR3 loop spans 13 amino acids. The CDR3: CAWGPGNTGELFF. DNA for the CDR3: TGTGCCTGGGGTCCAGGGAACACCGGGGAGCTGTTTTTT. The variable domain in full, completed from reference TRBV30 and TRBJ2-2, reads SQTIHQWPATLVQPVGSPLSLECTVEGTSNPNLYWYRQAAGRGLQLLFYSVGIGQISSEVPQNLSASRPQDRQFILSSKKLLLSDSGFYLCAWGPGNTGELFFGEGSRLTVL.

The chain links TRBV2 to TRBJ1-5; the D gene is possibly TRBD1 (6 bases). CDR1 SNHLY and CDR2 FYNNEI come from the germline V gene. Trimming cost V 7 bases and J 3 bases, with 16 bases left between them. This CDR3 region has 15 residues. The chain's CDR3 is CASMGSDSNNQPQHF. CDR3 DNA: TGTGCCAGCATGGGGTCGGACAGCAACAATCAGCCCCAGCATTTT.

This rearrangement joins TRBV29-1 to TRBJ1-5; tentative D call: TRBD1 (6 bases). V was pared by 0 bases and J by 6 bases, with 12 bases between. The germline V gene encodes CDR1 SQVTM and CDR2 ANQGSEA. The CDR3 consists of 14 residues. CDR3 nucleotides: TGCAGCGTTGAAGAACAGGGTCCGGGTCAGCCCCAGCATTTT. Its translation is CSVEEQGPGQPQHF. Full variable domain (remainder filled in from reference TRBV29-1 and TRBJ1-5): SAVISQKPSRDICQRGTSLTIQCQVDSQVTMMFWYRQQPGQSLTLIATANQGSEATYESGFVIDKFPISRPNLTFSTLTVSNMSPEDSSIYLCSVEEQGPGQPQHFGDGTRLSIL.

The chain combines TRBV2 with TRBJ1-1; tentatively, D is TRBD1 (5 bases). V gave up 8 bases and J gave up 3 bases, with 25 bases separating them. The germline CDR1 and CDR2 sequences are SNHLY and FYNNEI. The CDR3 is 17 amino acids. The CDR3 region is CASLPENAGARDTEAFF. For the CDR3, the DNA is TGTGCCAGCCTTCCTGAGAATGCTGGGGCGCGCGACACTGAAGCTTTCTTT.

The rearrangement uses TRBV6-1 and TRBJ1-1, with a weak D call TRBD1 (5 bases). Trimming removed 1 base at V and 5 bases at J, with 14 bases between. CDR3 length equals 15 residues. CDR1 is MNHNS and CDR2 is SASEGT in the germline V gene. The CDR3 DNA reads TGTGCCAGCAGTGAAGGAATCGGGGGAGGAACTGAAGCTTTCTTT. It codes for CASSEGIGGGTEAFF.

This sequence joins TRBV7-9 and TRBJ2-7, with D hard to call. Per germline, CDR1 SEHNR and CDR2 FQNEAQ (reference sequence). The germline V and J ends were trimmed by 9 bases and 0 bases, with 18 bases remaining between them. The CDR3 sequence is 15 residues long. The DNA for the CDR3 is TGTGCCAGTGTCCTTCAGGTGCAGAGCTCCTACGAGCAGTACTTC. Amino acid sequence: CASVLQVQSSYEQYF.

The chain joins TRBV6-5 to TRBJ2-1; no reliable D call. Deletions cut 6 bases from V and 4 bases from J, with 16 bases between. The germline gives CDR1 MNHEY, CDR2 SVGAGI. CDR3 size: 15 residues. CDR3 sequence (DNA): TGTGCCAGCAGCTTCGTGCAGGAGTATTACAATGAGCAGTTCTTC. It yields the protein CASSFVQEYYNEQFF.